This T cell receptor beta chain is drawn from a study of T-cell memory formation after mild COVID-19. Study-wide background: Largely, TCR clusters stayed within a single donor. Study conclusions and caveats: The main location of contracting CD4+ clones was CM and EM, and that of contracting CD8+ clones was EMRA. Pre-infection memory already had some responding clones, implying cross-reactive memory joined.

Germline V CDR1 and CDR2: KGHDR, SFDVKD. This CDR3 has 17 residues. V was cut by 3 bases and J by 0 bases, with 11 bases left in between. A word on this clonotype: Its antigen is still unknown.

5'RACE with constant-segment primers yielded barcoded, UMI-tagged TCR alpha and TCR beta cDNA libraries. TCRdb independently ran MiXCR on the 5' RACE reads; one entry per CDR3 protein. The profile shows 450,000 to 650,000 distinct CDR3 sequences, roughly a fifth of them singletons. The chain links TRBV24-1 to TRBJ2-6; D is undetermined. Sequenced: PBMCs or a T cell subset sorted from them (not recorded which). The source of this sequence is an adult woman who had mild COVID-19 (a few samples of this study predate the infection). Cell type and time point are not known. CDR3 protein: CATSDHNTISGANVLTF. DNA of the CDR3: TGTGCCACCAGTGATCACAACACGATCTCTGGGGCCAACGTCCTGACTTTC.